What follows is one TCR beta chain and its context. What it binds is not known. This CDR3 spans 14 amino acids. Germline V gives CDR1 SNHLY, CDR2 FYNNEI. V was trimmed by 6 bases and J by 4 bases, leaving 14 bases between them. Autoimmune disease history or systemic immunosuppression barred patients. The sample is drawn from a study of OX40 agonist ivuxolimab in advanced cancers. Study findings and constraints: Partial responders at 0.1-3.0 mg/kg had among the lowest clonal expansion. CD4+ and CD8+ blood T cells expanded clonally by week 6 at 0.1 to 3.0 mg/kg.

The table came from immunoSEQ multiplex PCR; TCRdb's copy has only in-frame clones and leaves some out. Here the sample spans about 130,000 clones, under 95% being singletons. V usage is TRBV2 and J usage is TRBJ2-3, with D possibly being TRBD1 (5 bases). The starting material was CD4+ or CD8+ T cells sorted from blood, obtained in a trial of the OX40 agonist ivuxolimab. The origin of this receptor is an adult with an advanced solid tumor such as melanoma, head and neck, liver or kidney cancer. CDR3 amino acids: CASRTQQGSDTQYF. The CDR3 DNA follows: TGTGCCAGCAGGACCCAGCAGGGTTCAGATACGCAGTATTTT.